The rows below give T cell receptor beta chains drawn from one sample of a study of blood T cell repertoires in COVID-19. Only in-frame clones appear in the TCRdb table, and some are missing; sequencing was by immunoSEQ multiplex PCR. The sample lists some 200,000 clones; roughly 86% were seen once. The material sequenced was peripheral blood. These receptors were collected from a woman of 80 years or more in a cohort sampled during active or convalescent COVID-19. The CDR3 runs from the conserved cysteine through the conserved F or W. D genes are given only for firm matches. Clone sizes are given selectively: once, few, many, or a class where the clone is expanded.

size: .; D: .; V: TRBV2; J: TRBJ2-3; CDR3: CASSRSWGRAADTQYF; DNA: TGTGCCAGCAGTCGAAGCTGGGGCAGGGCCGCAGATACGCAGTATTTT
size: .; D: .; V: TRBV25-1; J: TRBJ2-2; CDR3: CASRGLRNGPRAGELFF; DNA: TGTGCCAGCAGGGGGCTAAGGAACGGACCCCGGGCCGGGGAGCTGTTTTTT
size: once; D: .; V: TRBV5-1; J: TRBJ2-1; CDR3: CASSLGPRDYNEQFF; DNA: TGCGCCAGCAGCTTGGGCCCGCGGGACTACAATGAGCAGTTCTTC
size: .; D: TRBD1; V: TRBV11-2; J: TRBJ1-1; CDR3: CASSSGQGWNTEAFF; DNA: TGTGCCAGCAGCTCGGGACAGGGGTGGAACACTGAAGCTTTCTTT
size: once; D: .; V: TRBV7-8; J: TRBJ1-4; CDR3: CASSQQYPRQPNEKLFF; DNA: TGTGCCAGCAGCCAACAATACCCCCGACAGCCCAATGAAAAACTGTTTTTT
size: .; D: .; V: TRBV18; J: TRBJ1-3; CDR3: CASSPGTGDTIYF; DNA: TGTGCCAGCTCACCGGGGACGGGGGACACCATATATTTT
size: .; D: TRBD2; V: TRBV9; J: TRBJ2-7; CDR3: CASSAFERGRYEQYF; DNA: TGTGCCAGCAGCGCTTTTGAGCGGGGGAGGTACGAGCAGTACTTC
size: .; D: .; V: TRBV7-9; J: TRBJ2-2; CDR3: CASSLDFSGERAGELFF; DNA: TGTGCCAGCAGCTTAGACTTTTCCGGGGAAAGGGCCGGGGAGCTGTTTTTT
size: .; D: .; V: TRBV5-1; J: TRBJ1-2; CDR3: CASSEDSTLLYGYTF; DNA: TGCGCCAGCAGCGAAGACAGCACTCTCTTGTATGGCTACACCTTC
size: .; D: TRBD2; V: TRBV7-9; J: TRBJ2-1; CDR3: CASSFGLAGDEQFF; DNA: TGTGCCAGCAGCTTTGGACTAGCGGGCGATGAGCAGTTCTTC
size: .; D: .; V: TRBV11-3; J: TRBJ2-5; CDR3: CASSLDPIGGDETQYF; DNA: TGTGCCAGCAGCTTAGATCCGATCGGCGGGGACGAGACCCAGTACTTC
size: .; D: TRBD2; V: TRBV12-3/TRBV12-4; J: TRBJ2-3; CDR3: CASSSGLAGRTLF; DNA: TGTGCCAGCAGTTCGGGACTAGCGGGTCGGACCCTTTTT
size: .; D: .; V: TRBV11-3; J: TRBJ2-7; CDR3: CASSLWGEEEQYF; DNA: TGTGCCAGCAGCTTATGGGGGGAGGAGGAGCAGTACTTC
size: .; D: .; V: TRBV10-1; J: TRBJ2-7; CDR3: CASSEGQGYEQYF; DNA: TGCGCCAGCAGTGAAGGTCAGGGTTACGAGCAGTACTTC
size: few; D: .; V: TRBV5-1; J: TRBJ1-2; CDR3: CASSLGRQAGGYTF; DNA: TGCGCCAGCAGCCTAGGACGACAGGCGGGTGGCTACACCTTC
size: .; D: .; V: TRBV30; J: TRBJ1-5; CDR3: CAWSVGGAQPQHF; DNA: TGTGCCTGGAGTGTAGGGGGAGCTCAGCCCCAGCATTTT
size: .; D: TRBD2; V: TRBV6-1; J: TRBJ2-3; CDR3: CASSEVDLWREGQRDTQYF; DNA: TGTGCCAGCAGTGAAGTTGATCTTTGGCGGGAGGGTCAACGGGATACGCAGTATTTT
size: .; D: .; V: TRBV11-3; J: TRBJ2-7; CDR3: CASSFKGQYYEQYF; DNA: TGTGCCAGCAGCTTTAAAGGACAGTACTACGAGCAGTACTTC
size: .; D: .; V: TRBV27; J: TRBJ1-2; CDR3: CASSFTVLSGYTF; DNA: TGTGCCAGCAGTTTTACAGTACTCTCTGGCTACACCTTC
size: .; D: TRBD1; V: TRBV5-8; J: TRBJ1-5; CDR3: CASSPRQGAHEMYQPQHF; DNA: TGTGCCAGCAGCCCACGACAGGGGGCCCACGAGATGTATCAGCCCCAGCATTTT